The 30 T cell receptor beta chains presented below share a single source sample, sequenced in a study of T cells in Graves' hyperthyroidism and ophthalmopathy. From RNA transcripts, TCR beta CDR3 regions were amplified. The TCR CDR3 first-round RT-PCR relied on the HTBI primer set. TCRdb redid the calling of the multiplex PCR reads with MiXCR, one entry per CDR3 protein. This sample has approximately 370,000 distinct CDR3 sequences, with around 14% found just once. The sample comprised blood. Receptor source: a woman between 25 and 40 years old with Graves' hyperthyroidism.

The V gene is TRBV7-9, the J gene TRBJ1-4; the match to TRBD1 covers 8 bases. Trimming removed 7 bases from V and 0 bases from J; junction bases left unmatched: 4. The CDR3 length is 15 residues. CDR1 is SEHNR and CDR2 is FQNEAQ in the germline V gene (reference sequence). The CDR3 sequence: CASTGGAATNEKLFF. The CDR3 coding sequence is TGTGCCAGCACAGGGGGCGCGGCAACTAATGAAAAACTGTTTTTT.

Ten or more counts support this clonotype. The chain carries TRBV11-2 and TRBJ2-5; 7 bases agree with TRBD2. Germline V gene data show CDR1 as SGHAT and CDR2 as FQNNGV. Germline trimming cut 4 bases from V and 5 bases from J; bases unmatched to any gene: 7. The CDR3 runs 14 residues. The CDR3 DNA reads TGTGCCAGCAGCTCACCGGGAGGACGGGAGACCCAGTACTTC. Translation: CASSSPGGRETQYF.

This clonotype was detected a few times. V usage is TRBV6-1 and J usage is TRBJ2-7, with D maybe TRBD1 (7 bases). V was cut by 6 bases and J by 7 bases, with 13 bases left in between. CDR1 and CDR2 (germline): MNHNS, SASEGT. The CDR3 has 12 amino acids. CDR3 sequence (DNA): TGTGCCAGCAGGACAGGGACTGGAGAGCAGTACTTC. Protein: CASRTGTGEQYF.

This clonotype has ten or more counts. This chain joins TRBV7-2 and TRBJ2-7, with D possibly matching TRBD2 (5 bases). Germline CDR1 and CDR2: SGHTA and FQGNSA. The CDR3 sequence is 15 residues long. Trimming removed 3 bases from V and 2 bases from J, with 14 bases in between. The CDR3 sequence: CASSFLSATTYEQYF. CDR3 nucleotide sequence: TGTGCCAGCAGCTTTCTGTCCGCGACTACCTACGAGCAGTACTTC. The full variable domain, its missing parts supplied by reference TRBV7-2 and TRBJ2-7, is GAGVSQSPSNKVTEKGKDVELRCDPISGHTALYWYRQSLGQGLEFLIYFQGNSAPDKSGLPSDRFSAERTGGSVSTLTIQRTQQEDSAVYLCASSFLSATTYEQYFGPGTRLTVT.

CDR3 sequence reads: CASSVSSTGTSYNEQFF. Written as DNA, the CDR3 is TGTGCCAGCAGCGTCAGCTCAACCGGGACGTCATACAATGAGCAGTTCTTC. The chain is built from TRBV9 and TRBJ2-1; D assignment may be TRBD1 or TRBD2 (5 bases each). Trimming cost V 2 bases and J 4 bases, with 19 bases left between them. The CDR3 runs 17 residues. The V gene's germline CDR1 is SGDLS and CDR2 YYNGEE.

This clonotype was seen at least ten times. CDR3 loop: CASSPRLAGTMSEQFF. The CDR3 bases are TGTGCCAGCAGCCCACGACTAGCCGGTACAATGTCGGAGCAGTTCTTC. The V and J genes are TRBV3-1 and TRBJ2-1; the match to TRBD2 covers 7 bases. This CDR3 is 16 amino acids long. The V segment lost 4 bases and the J segment 10 bases; nucleotides outside the gene matches: 16. Germline CDR1 and CDR2: LGHDT and YNNKEL (reference sequence).

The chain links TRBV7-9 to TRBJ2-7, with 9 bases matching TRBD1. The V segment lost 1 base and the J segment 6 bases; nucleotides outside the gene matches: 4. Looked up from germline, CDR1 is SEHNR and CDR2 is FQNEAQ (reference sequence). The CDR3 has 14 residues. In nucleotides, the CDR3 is TGTGCCAGCAGCTTAGATTCGACAGGGGGCGAGCAGTACTTC. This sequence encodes CASSLDSTGGEQYF.

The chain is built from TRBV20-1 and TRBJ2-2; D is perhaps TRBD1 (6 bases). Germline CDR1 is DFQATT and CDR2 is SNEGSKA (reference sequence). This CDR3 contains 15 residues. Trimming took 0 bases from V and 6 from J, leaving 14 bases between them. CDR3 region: CSARDRGSVAGELFF. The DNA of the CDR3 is TGCAGTGCTAGAGATAGGGGGAGTGTCGCCGGGGAGCTGTTTTTT.

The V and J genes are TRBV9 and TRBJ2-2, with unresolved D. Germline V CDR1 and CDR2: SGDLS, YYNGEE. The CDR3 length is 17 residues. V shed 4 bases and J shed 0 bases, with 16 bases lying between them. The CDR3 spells CASSSSSRAPNTGELFF. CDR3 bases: TGTGCCAGCAGCTCGTCTTCCCGGGCCCCGAACACCGGGGAGCTGTTTTTT.

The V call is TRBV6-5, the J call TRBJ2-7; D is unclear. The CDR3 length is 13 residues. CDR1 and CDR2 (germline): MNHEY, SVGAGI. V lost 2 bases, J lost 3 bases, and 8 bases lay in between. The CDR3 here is CASSYHTDYEQYF. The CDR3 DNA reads TGTGCCAGCAGTTACCATACAGACTACGAGCAGTACTTC.

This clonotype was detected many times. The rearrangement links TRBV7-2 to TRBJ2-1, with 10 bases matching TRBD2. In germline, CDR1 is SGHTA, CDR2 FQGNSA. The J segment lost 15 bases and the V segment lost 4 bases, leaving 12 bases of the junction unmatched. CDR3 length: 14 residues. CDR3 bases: TGTGCCAGCAGCTCTCACGGGACTAGCGATTTTCGGTTCTTC. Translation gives CASSSHGTSDFRFF.

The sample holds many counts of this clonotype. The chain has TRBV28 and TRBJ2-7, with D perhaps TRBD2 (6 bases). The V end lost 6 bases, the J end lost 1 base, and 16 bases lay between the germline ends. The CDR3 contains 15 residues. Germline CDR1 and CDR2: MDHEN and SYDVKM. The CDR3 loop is CASRRTERASYEQYF. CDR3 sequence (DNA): TGTGCCAGCAGAAGGACGGAGCGGGCGTCCTACGAGCAGTACTTC.

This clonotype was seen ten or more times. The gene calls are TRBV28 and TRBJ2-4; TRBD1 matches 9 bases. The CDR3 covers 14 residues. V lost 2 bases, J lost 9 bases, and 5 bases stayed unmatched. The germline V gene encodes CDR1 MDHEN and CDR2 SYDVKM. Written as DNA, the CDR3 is TGTGCCAGCAGTTTACCCGACAGGGGGGGCATTCAGTACTTC. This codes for CASSLPDRGGIQYF. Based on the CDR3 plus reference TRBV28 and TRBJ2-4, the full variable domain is DVKVTQSSRYLVKRTGEKVFLECVQDMDHENMFWYRQDPGLGLRLIYFSYDVKMKEKGDIPEGYSVSREKKERFSLILESASTNQTSMYLCASSLPDRGGIQYFGAGTRLSVL.

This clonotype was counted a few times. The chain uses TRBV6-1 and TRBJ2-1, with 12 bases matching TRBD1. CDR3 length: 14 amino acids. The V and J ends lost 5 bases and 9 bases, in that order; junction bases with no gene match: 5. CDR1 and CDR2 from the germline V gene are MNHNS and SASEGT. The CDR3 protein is CASSTGTGGIEQFF. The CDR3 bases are TGTGCCAGCAGTACCGGGACAGGGGGCATTGAGCAGTTCTTC.

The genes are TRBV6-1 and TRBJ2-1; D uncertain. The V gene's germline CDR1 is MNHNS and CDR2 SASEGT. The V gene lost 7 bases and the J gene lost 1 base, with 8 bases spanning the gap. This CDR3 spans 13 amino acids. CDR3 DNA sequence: TGTGCCAGCATGATGGGGTCCTACAATGAGCAGTTCTTC. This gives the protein CASMMGSYNEQFF.

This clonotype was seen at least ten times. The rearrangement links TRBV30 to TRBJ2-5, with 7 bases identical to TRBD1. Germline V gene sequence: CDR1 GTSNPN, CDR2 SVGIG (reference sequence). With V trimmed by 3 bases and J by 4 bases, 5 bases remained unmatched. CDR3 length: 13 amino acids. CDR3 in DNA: TGTGCCTGGAGCGTTAACAGGGGAGAGACCCAGTACTTC. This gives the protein CAWSVNRGETQYF.

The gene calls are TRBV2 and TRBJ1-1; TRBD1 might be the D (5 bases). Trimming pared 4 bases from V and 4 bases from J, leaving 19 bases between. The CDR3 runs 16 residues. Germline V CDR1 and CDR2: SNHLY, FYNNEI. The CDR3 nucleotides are TGTGCCAGCAGTGGAGCGGATCTGGGGGAGGGCACTGAAGCTTTCTTT. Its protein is CASSGADLGEGTEAFF.

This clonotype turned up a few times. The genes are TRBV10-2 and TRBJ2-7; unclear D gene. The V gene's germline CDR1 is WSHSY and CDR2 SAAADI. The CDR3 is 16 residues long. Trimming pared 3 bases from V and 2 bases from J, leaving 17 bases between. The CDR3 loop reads CASSELGTVSAYEQYF. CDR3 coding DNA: TGCGCCAGCAGTGAATTAGGAACCGTCTCAGCCTACGAGCAGTACTTC.

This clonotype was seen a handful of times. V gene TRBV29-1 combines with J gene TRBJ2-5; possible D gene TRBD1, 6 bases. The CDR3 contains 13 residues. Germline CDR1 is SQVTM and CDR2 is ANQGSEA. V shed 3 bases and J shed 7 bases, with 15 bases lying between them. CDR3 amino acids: CSVDSSGDTTQYF. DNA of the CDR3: TGCAGCGTTGATTCGTCAGGGGATACGACCCAGTACTTC.

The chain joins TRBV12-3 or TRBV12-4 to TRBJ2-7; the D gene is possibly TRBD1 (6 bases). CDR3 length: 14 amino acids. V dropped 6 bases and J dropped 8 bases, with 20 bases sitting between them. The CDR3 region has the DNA TGTGCCAGCAGGGACAACAGGGAACCCACCAAGCAGTACTTC. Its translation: CASRDNREPTKQYF.

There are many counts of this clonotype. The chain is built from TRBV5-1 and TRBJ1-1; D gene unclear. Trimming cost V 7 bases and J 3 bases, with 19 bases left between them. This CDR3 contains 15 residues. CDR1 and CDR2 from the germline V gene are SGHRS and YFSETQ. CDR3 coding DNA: TGCGCCAGCCGCCGGCTGGGTGATCTAGACACTGAAGCTTTCTTT. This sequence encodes CASRRLGDLDTEAFF.

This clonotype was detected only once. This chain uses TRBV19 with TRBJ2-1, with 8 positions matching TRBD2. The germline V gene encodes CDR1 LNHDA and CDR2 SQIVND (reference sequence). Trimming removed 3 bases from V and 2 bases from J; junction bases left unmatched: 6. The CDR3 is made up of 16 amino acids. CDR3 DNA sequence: TGTGCCAGTAGTATCTACAGCGGGAGTACCTACAATGAGCAGTTCTTC. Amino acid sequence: CASSIYSGSTYNEQFF.

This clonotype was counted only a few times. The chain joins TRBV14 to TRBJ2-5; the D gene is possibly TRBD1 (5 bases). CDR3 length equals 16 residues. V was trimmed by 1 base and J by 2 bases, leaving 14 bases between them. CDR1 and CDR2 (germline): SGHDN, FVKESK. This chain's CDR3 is CASSQGTTAPQETQYF. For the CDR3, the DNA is TGTGCCAGCAGCCAAGGGACGACAGCCCCACAAGAGACCCAGTACTTC.

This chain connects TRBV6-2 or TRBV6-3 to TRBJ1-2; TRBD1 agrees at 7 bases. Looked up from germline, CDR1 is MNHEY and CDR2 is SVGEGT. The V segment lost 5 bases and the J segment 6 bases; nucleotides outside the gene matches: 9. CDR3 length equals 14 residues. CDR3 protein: CASSLLLQGDGYTF. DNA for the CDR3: TGTGCCAGCAGTCTTCTACTCCAGGGGGATGGCTACACCTTC.

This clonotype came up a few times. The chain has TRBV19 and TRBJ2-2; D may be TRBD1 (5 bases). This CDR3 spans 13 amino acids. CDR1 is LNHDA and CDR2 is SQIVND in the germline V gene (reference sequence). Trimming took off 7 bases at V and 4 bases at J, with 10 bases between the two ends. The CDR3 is CASTRRATGELFF. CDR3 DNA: TGTGCCAGTACCCGCAGGGCCACCGGGGAGCTGTTTTTT.

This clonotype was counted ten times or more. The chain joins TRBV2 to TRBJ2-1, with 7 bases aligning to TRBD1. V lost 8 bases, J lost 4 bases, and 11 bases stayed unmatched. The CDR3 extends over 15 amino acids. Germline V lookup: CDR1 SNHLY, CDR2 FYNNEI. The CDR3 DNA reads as TGTGCCAGCCGATCCGGGACAGTCCCTTACAATGAGCAGTTCTTC. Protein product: CASRSGTVPYNEQFF. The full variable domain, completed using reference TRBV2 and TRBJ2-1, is EPEVTQTPSHQVTQMGQEVILRCVPISNHLYFYWYRQILGQKVEFLVSFYNNEISEKSEIFDDQFSVERPDGSNFTLKIRSTKLEDSAMYFCASRSGTVPYNEQFFGPGTRLTVL.

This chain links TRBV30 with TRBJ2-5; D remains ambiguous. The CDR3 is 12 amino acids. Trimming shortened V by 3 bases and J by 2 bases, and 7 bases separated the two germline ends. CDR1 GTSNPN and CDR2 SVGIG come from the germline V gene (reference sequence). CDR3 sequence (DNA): TGTGCCTGGAGCCCAAGGCAAGAGACCCAGTACTTC. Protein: CAWSPRQETQYF.

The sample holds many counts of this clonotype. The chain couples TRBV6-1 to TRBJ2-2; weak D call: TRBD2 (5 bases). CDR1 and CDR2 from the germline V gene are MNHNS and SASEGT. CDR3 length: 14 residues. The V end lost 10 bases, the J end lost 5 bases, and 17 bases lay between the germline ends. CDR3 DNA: TGTGCCACCTTATCAGCGGCATTGACCGGGGAGCTGTTTTTT. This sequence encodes CATLSAALTGELFF.

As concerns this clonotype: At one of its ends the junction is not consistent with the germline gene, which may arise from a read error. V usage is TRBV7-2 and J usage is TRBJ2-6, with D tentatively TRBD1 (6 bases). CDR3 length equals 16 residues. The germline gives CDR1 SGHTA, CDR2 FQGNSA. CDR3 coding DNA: TGTGCCAGCAGCTTAAGCGCAGGGGTCGGGGCCAACGTCCTGATTTTC. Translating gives CASSLSAGVGANVLIF.

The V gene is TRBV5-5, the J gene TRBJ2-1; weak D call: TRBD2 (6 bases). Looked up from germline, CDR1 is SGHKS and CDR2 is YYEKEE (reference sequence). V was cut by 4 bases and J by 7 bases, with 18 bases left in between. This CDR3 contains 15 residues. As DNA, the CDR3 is TGTGCCAGCAGCCCCACCGGGACTGGAAGAAATGAGCAGTTCTTC. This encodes CASSPTGTGRNEQFF.